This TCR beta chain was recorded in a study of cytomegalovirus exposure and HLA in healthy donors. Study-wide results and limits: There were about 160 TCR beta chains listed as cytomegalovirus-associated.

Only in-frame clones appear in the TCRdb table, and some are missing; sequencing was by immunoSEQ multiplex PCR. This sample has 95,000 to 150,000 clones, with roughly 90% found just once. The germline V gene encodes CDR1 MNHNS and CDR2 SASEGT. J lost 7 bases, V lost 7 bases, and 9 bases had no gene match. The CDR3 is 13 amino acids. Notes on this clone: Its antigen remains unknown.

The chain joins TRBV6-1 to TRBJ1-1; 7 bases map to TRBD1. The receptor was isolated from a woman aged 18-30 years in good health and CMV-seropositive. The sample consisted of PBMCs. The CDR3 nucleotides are TGTGCCAGCAAGAGGACAGGAGAAAATGAAGCTTTCTTT. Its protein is CASKRTGENEAFF.